This TCR beta chain was obtained from a study of blood T cell repertoires in COVID-19. The CDR3 runs 14 residues. CDR1 and CDR2 from the germline V gene are MDHEN and SYDVKM. Losses at the gene ends were 3 bases for V and 3 bases for J; bases not matched to a gene: 3. Libraries were prepared by immunoSEQ multiplex PCR; TCRdb keeps only in-frame clonotypes and omits some of them. The data show 90,000 or so clones, 90% seen once. This chain links TRBV28 with TRBJ2-7, with TRBD2 matching over 9 bases. Input material: peripheral blood. This sequence was found in a man between 18 and 35 years old with COVID-19, enrolled during active disease. CDR3 sequence (DNA): TGTGCCAGCAGTTTGACTAGCGGAAACTACGAGCAGTACTTC. Encoded protein: CASSLTSGNYEQYF.